These 8 T cell receptor beta chains were all obtained from the same sample, sequenced in a study of blood T cell repertoires in COVID-19. Here immunoSEQ multiplex PCR was the method, and the copy in TCRdb shows in-frame clones only, minus some. The table includes some 150,000 clones, more than 70% detected once. The sequencing input was peripheral blood. The receptors come from a human donor in a cohort sampled during active COVID-19.

V is TRBV29-1 and J is TRBJ2-2; D is uncertain. CDR1 and CDR2 from the germline V gene are SQVTM and ANQGSEA. Trimming took off 5 bases at V and 2 bases at J, with 12 bases between the two ends. The CDR3 length is 14 residues. In DNA, the CDR3 is TGCAGCGTTTTTAATCAGATAAACACCGGGGAGCTGTTTTTT. Translation: CSVFNQINTGELFF.

The chain joins TRBV2 to TRBJ1-2; tentatively, D is TRBD1 (6 bases). The CDR3 is 14 residues long. V shed 3 bases and J shed 5 bases, with 13 bases lying between them. Germline V CDR1 and CDR2: SNHLY, FYNNEI. CDR3 amino acids: CASSENRVSYGYTF. In DNA form, the CDR3 reads TGTGCCAGCAGTGAGAACAGGGTCTCTTATGGCTACACCTTC.

The CDR3 sequence is CASSSRWTGGNNEQFF. As DNA, the CDR3 is TGTGCCAGCAGTTCCCGATGGACGGGGGGTAACAATGAGCAGTTCTTC. The chain uses TRBV13 and TRBJ2-1, with 7 bases fitting TRBD2. This CDR3 has 16 residues. The ends lost 6 bases at V and 5 bases at J; junction bases unmatched: 13. Germline assignment: CDR1 PRHDT and CDR2 FYEKMQ (reference sequence).

The CDR3: CASSQGTGNYGYTF. CDR3 nucleotide sequence: TGCGCCAGCAGCCAGGGGACAGGGAACTATGGCTACACCTTC. The genes are TRBV4-3 and TRBJ1-2; TRBD1 agrees at 9 bases. The V gene's germline CDR1 is LGHNA and CDR2 YSLEER. The J segment lost 2 bases and the V segment lost 3 bases, leaving 1 base of the junction unmatched. This CDR3 contains 14 residues.

The genes are TRBV30 and TRBJ1-5; D is ambiguous. The germline gives CDR1 GTSNPN, CDR2 SVGIG (reference sequence). V dropped 0 bases and J dropped 0 bases, with 15 bases sitting between them. The CDR3 extends over 17 amino acids. The DNA for the CDR3 is TGTGCCTGGAGTGTTTTGGGCCCCCCGGTTAGCAATCAGCCCCAGCATTTT. Encoded protein: CAWSVLGPPVSNQPQHF.

J is TRBJ2-5 and V is TRBV18; D may be TRBD1 (5 bases). The length of the CDR3 is 14 residues. Germline V CDR1 and CDR2: KGHSH, LQKENI. V was shortened by 0 bases and J by 3 bases, with 8 bases between the two germline ends. The CDR3 nucleotides are TGTGCCAGCTCACCACCGACAGCGAAAGAGACCCAGTACTTC. It encodes CASSPPTAKETQYF.

This chain uses TRBV6-5 with TRBJ1-1, with TRBD1 matching over 9 bases. The ends lost 0 bases at V and 3 bases at J; junction bases unmatched: 2. Germline V gene sequence: CDR1 MNHEY, CDR2 SVGAGI. The CDR3 spans 15 residues. Here the CDR3 DNA reads TGTGCCAGCAGTTACTCCCGGGACAGGGACACTGAAGCTTTCTTT. Translated: CASSYSRDRDTEAFF.

The chain is built from TRBV9 and TRBJ2-1; 8 bases map to TRBD1. With V trimmed by 2 bases and J by 7 bases, 11 bases remained unmatched. The length of the CDR3 is 16 residues. From germline, CDR1 is SGDLS and CDR2 YYNGEE. The CDR3 region is CASSVGTGPPRNEQFF. Here the CDR3 DNA reads TGTGCCAGCAGCGTGGGGACAGGACCCCCTAGGAATGAGCAGTTCTTC.